The T cell receptor (beta chain) under discussion was sequenced for a study of OX40 agonist ivuxolimab in advanced cancers. Study as a whole: People in dose escalation had one of these cancers: hepatocellular carcinoma, melanoma, renal cell or head and neck cancer. Prior therapy, whether anti-PD-1, anti-PD-L1 or anti-CTLA-4, was allowed, and roughly 44% had some.

This CDR3 spans 15 amino acids. Germline V gene lookup returns CDR1 SGHTA and CDR2 FQGTGA. Trimming left V 2 bases short and J 2 bases short, with 10 bases between. Comments on this clone: The antigen is unknown.

The study's findings and limits: Antigens targeted by the expanded peripheral T cells were not determined.

Repertoires were generated with immunoSEQ multiplex PCR, while TCRdb's copy carries only in-frame clones and drops some. Of tens of thousands of clones in the sample, about 85% were seen once. Here the sequenced sample was CD4+ or CD8+ T cells sorted from blood, taken in a trial of the OX40 agonist ivuxolimab. The chain carries TRBV7-3 and TRBJ1-3; D gene uncertain. This clonotype was sampled from an adult with an advanced solid tumor such as melanoma, head and neck, liver or kidney cancer. The CDR3 DNA reads as TGTGCCAGCAGCTTAGCTGGGGATACTGGAAACACCATATATTTT. Translated: CASSLAGDTGNTIYF.